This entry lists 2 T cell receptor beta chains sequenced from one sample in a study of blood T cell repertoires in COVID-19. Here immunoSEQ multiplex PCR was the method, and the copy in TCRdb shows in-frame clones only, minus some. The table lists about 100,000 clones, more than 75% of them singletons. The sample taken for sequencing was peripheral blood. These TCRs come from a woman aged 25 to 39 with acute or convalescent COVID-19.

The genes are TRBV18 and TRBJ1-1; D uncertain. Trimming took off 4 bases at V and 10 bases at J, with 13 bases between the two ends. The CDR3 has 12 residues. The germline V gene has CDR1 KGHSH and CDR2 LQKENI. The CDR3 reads CASSLSGRGAFF. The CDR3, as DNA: TGTGCCAGCTCACTCAGCGGCCGGGGAGCTTTCTTT.

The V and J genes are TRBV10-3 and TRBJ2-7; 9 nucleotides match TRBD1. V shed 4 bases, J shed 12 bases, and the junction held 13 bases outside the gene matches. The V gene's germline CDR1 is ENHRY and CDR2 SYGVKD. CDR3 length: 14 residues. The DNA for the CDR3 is TGTGCCATCAGTGGGGGGACAGGGAAAAGGGAGGCGTACTTC. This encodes CAISGGTGKREAYF.